The TCR beta chain described here comes from a study of blood T cell repertoires in COVID-19. Overall study: From the United States, Italy and Spain came samples of acute and convalescent COVID-19.

Authors' analysis steps: Nucleated cell number was recorded as an estimate derived from reference gene primer amplification. Produced via immunoSEQ multiplex PCR; TCRdb's table is partial and in-frame only. V, J and clone size are taken as reported in that table, and D and trimming were inferred from the DNA itself. The sample lists fewer than 150,000 clones; approximately 84% were seen once. This clone was detected only once. CDR3 length: 13 residues. Looked up from germline, CDR1 is MNHEY and CDR2 is SVGAGI. The ends lost 7 bases at V and 5 bases at J; junction bases unmatched: 3. The TCR originated in a human donor in a cohort sampled during active COVID-19. What was sequenced was peripheral blood. The rearrangement links TRBV6-5 to TRBJ1-1; 11 bases align to TRBD1. CDR3 coding DNA: TGTGCCAGCAAGGGACAGGGGGGTACTGAAGCTTTCTTT. This codes for CASKGQGGTEAFF.